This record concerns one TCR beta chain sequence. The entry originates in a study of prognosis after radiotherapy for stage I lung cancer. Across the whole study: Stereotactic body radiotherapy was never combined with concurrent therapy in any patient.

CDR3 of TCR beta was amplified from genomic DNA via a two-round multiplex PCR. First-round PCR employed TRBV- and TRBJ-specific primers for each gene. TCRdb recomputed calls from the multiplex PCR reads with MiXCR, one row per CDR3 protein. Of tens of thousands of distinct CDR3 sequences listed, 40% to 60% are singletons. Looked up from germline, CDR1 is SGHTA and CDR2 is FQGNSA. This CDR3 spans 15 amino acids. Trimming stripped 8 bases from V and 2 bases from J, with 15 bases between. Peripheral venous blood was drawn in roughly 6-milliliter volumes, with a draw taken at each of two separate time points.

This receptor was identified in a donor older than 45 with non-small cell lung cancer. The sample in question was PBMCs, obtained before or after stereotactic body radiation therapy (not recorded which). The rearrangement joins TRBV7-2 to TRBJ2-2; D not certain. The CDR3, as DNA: TGTGCCAGCGAGCCCAAGGTACGTAACACCGGGGAGCTGTTTTTT. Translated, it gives CASEPKVRNTGELFF.